This TCR beta chain stems from a study of T-cell memory formation after mild COVID-19. General observations from the study: There was a balanced CD4/CD8 profile in clones contracting day 15 to 85, and later expanders leaned CD4+. Mostly located in CM and EM were contracting CD4+ clones, with contracting CD8+ clones located in EMRA. Whether second-wave clones peaking at day 37 were SARS-CoV-2 specific went unconfirmed. Cross-reactive memory appears to have joined, as suggested by some responding clones showing up in pre-infection memory.

This clonotype was observed at least ten times. Its antigen remains unknown. Trimming cost V 2 bases and J 2 bases, with 11 bases left between them. Per germline, CDR1 MNHNY and CDR2 SVGAGI (reference sequence). The CDR3 is 15 residues long. TCRdb reprocessed the 5' RACE reads with MiXCR, giving one entry per CDR3 protein. The table includes approximately 48,000 distinct CDR3 sequences, over 6.5% detected once. The clonotype originates from a man aged 18 to 30 who had mild COVID-19 (a few samples of this study predate the infection). Cell type and time point are not known. What was sequenced was PBMCs or a T cell subset sorted from them (not recorded which). This chain connects TRBV6-6 to TRBJ2-3, with D perhaps TRBD2 (7 bases). The CDR3 DNA follows: TGTGCCAGCAGTTACGGGGGGGGGCCCACAGATACGCAGTATTTT. This codes for CASSYGGGPTDTQYF.